This TCR beta chain was sequenced during a study (dated by TCRdb to between 2015 and 2016). Background for the entire study: The study set out to test whether tumor-infiltrating Tregs in breast cancer get recruited from blood Tregs or are instead converted in situ from other CD4+ T cell subsets.

Amplification of full-length TCR variable regions was done by 5' RACE PCR using constant-region reverse primers, and this step was followed by semi-nested PCR with Nested Universal Primer A. The ReliaPrep RNA Cell Miniprep System was used to extract total RNA, which was then reverse transcribed into 5'RACE-ready cDNA with the SMARTer RACE 5'/3' Kit. An Illumina MiSeq was used to sequence the full-length TCR alpha and beta libraries, which had been barcoded with multiplex adaptors. The original pipeline was this. For each of nine subset-tissue groups, sequencing data from the five patients were combined, and the groups were compared by unsupervised clustering of TCR gene usage. The Morisita-Horn index, with shared sequences weighted by their contribution to each repertoire, was used to calculate repertoire similarity. The public reads were reanalyzed by TCRdb: fastp trimming at Q25, MiXCR alignment, in-frame beta chains only. Rows with a matching CDR3 protein are joined into one entry that keeps the most common DNA and genes. TCRdb assigned the V and J calls; the authors' analysis was not used. Within this sample are around 50,000 distinct CDR3 sequences, with more than 25% of them counted one time only. The biggest ten clones account for 3% to 3.5% of the sample.

As concerns this clonotype: This receptor's antigen is unknown. No much larger clone is present one base from it, and per-base qualities are unavailable.

The memory CD4+ T cell population was isolated based on a CD4+CD45RO+CD25- phenotype. Tregs, naive and memory CD4+ T cells from tumor, blood and ipsilateral draining lymph nodes of five breast cancer patients underwent full-length TCR alpha and beta sequencing. Tumor tissue and lymph nodes from ipsilateral axillary dissection were perfused with PBS, minced and digested with collagenase I and hyaluronidase. A purity exceeding 90% was confirmed by FACS for the sorted cell populations. V gives up 2 bases and J gives up 7 bases, and the segment between their germline ends measures 14 bases. The cysteine opens and the phenylalanine closes a CDR3 of 15 amino acids. Here the CDR3 DNA is all that survives: 45 bases in frame from base 1. CDR1 and CDR2 are read off the germline V gene as SGHVS and FQNEAQ. Overall results and qualifications from the work: The TCR gene usage of tumor memory CD4+ T cells clustered together with blood and lymph node memory CD4+ cells and with lymph node naive CD4+ cells. Tumor-infiltrating Treg TCR alpha and beta sequences overlapped most with tumor naive CD4+ T cells, then with blood naive CD4+ T cells. The validation in the larger cohort was limited to a single TCR beta V-J rearrangement instead of whole repertoires.

The chain is assembled from TRBV7-8 and TRBJ1-4; TRBD1 is a weak D gene call, 5 bases matching. Sequenced: tumor-infiltrating memory CD4+ T cells sorted from the breast tumor. Explained via the paper, the cell subset or site label denotes: memory CD4+ T cells, CD4+CD45RO+CD25-. The clonotype was recovered from a female donor with breast cancer. The CDR3 region: CASSLLRGSGEKLFF. In nucleotide form, the sequence is TGTGCCAGCAGCTTACTTCGGGGGTCGGGTGAAAAACTGTTTTTT. Reference TRBV7-8 and TRBJ1-4 genes cover what lies past the CDR3, so the full variable domain is GAGVSQSPRYKVAKRGQDVALRCDPISGHVSLFWYQQALGQGPEFLTYFQNEAQLDKSGLPSDRFFAERPEGSVSTLKIQRTQQEDSAVYLCASSLLRGSGEKLFFGSGTQLSVL.